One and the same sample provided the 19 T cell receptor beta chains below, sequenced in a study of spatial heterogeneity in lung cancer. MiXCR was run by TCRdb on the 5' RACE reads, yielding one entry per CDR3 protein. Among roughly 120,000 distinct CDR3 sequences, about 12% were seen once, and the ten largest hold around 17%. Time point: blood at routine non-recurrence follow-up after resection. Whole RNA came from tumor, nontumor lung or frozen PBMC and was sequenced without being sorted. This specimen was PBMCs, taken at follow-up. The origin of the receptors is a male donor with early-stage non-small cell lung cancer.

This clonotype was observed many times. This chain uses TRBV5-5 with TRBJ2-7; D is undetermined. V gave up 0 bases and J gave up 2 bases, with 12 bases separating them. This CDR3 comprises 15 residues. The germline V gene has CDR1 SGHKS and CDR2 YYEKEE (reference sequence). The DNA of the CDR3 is TGTGCCAGCAGCTTGGCCCCACTGGCGACCTACGAGCAGTACTTC. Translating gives CASSLAPLATYEQYF.

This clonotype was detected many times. The CDR3: CASRPGTDNSPLHF. The CDR3 DNA follows: TGTGCCAGCAGACCGGGGACGGATAATTCACCCCTCCACTTT. The chain joins TRBV12-3 or TRBV12-4 to TRBJ1-6, with D possibly matching TRBD1 (5 bases). The CDR3 is 14 amino acids. V lost 6 bases and J 5 bases, leaving 11 bases between the germline ends.

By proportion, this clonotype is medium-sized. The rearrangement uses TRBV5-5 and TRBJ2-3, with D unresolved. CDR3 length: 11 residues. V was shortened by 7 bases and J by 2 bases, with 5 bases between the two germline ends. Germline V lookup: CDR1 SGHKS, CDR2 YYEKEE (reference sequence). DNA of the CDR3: TGTGCCAGCGCCTACACAGATACGCAGTATTTT. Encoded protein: CASAYTDTQYF.

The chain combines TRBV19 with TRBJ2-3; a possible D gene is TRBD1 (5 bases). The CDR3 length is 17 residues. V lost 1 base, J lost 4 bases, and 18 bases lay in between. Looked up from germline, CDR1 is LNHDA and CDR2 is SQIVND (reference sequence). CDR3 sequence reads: CASSIGSPRGRADTQYF. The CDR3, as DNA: TGTGCCAGTAGTATAGGCTCCCCTAGGGGCCGGGCAGATACGCAGTATTTT.

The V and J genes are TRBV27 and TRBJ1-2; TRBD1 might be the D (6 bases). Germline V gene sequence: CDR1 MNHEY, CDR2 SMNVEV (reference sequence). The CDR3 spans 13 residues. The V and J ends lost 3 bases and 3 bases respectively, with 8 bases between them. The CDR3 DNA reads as TGTGCCAGCAGTTTCGGGGGCGACTATGGCTACACCTTC. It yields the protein CASSFGGDYGYTF.

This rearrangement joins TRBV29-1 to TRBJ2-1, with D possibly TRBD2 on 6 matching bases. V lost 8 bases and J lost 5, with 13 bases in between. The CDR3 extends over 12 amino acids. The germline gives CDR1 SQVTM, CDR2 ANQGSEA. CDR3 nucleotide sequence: TGCAGCTTTGGACTATCCAACAATGAGCAGTTCTTC. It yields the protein CSFGLSNNEQFF.

CDR3 coding DNA: TGCGCCAGCAGCTTGGCTGAGGAAGCCAAAAACATTCAGTACTTC. Translated, it gives CASSLAEEAKNIQYF. This chain links TRBV5-1 with TRBJ2-4, with D uncertain. Germline lookup yields CDR1 SGHRS and CDR2 YFSETQ. This CDR3 has 15 residues. V lost 0 bases and J 0 bases, leaving 7 bases between the germline ends. Full variable domain (outside the CDR3, taken from reference TRBV5-1 and TRBJ2-4): KAGVTQTPRYLIKTRGQQVTLSCSPISGHRSVSWYQQTPGQGLQFLFEYFSETQRNKGNFPGRFSGRQFSNSRSEMNVSTLELGDSALYLCASSLAEEAKNIQYFGAGTRLSVL.

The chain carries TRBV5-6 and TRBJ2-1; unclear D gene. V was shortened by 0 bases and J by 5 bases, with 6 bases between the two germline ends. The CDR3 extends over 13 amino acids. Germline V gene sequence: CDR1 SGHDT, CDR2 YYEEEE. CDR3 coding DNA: TGTGCCAGCAGCTTGGCGGTACACAATGAGCAGTTCTTC. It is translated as CASSLAVHNEQFF.

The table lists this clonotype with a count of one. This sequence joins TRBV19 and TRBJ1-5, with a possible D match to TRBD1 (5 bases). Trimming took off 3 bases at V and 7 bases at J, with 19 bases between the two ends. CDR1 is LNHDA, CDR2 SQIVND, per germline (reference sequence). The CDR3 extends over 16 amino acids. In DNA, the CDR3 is TGTGCCAGTAGTATCAGCCGTCCTGGGGGGAGCCAGCCCCAGCATTTT. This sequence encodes CASSISRPGGSQPQHF. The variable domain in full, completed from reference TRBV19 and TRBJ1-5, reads DGGITQSPKYLFRKEGQNVTLSCEQNLNHDAMYWYRQDPGQGLRLIYYSQIVNDFQKGDIAEGYSVSREKKESFPLTVTSAQKNPTAFYLCASSISRPGGSQPQHFGDGTRLSIL.

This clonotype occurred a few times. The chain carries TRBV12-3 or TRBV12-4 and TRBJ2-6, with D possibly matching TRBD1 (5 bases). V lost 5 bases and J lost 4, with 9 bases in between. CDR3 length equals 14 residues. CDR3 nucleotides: TGTGCCAGCAGTCTGGACACAGGGGCCAACGTCCTGACTTTC. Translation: CASSLDTGANVLTF.

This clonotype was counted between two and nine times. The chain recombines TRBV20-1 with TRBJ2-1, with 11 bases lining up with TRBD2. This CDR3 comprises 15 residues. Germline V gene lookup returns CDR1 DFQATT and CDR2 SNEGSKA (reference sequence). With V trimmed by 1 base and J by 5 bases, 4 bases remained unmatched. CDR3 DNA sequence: TGCAGTGCTAGAGCTAGCGGGGGGCCCCACAATGAGCAGTTCTTC. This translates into CSARASGGPHNEQFF.

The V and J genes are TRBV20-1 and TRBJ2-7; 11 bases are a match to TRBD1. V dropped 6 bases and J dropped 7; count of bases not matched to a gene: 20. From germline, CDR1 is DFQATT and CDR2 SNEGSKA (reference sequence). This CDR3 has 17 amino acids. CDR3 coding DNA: TGCAGTGCCCGACACAAGGGACAGGGGGGGGCGCCTCGGGAGCAGTACTTC. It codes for CSARHKGQGGAPREQYF.

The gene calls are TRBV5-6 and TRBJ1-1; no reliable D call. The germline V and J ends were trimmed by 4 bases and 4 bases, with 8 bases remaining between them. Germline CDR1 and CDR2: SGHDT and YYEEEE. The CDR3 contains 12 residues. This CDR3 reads CASSRWSTEAFF. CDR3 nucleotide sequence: TGTGCCAGCAGCCGCTGGTCCACTGAAGCTTTCTTT.

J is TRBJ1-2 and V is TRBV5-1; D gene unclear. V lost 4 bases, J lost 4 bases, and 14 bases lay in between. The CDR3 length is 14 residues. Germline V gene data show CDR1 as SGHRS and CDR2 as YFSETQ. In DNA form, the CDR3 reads TGCGCCAGCAGCCAAGACCTCCCGGTCTATGGCTACACCTTC. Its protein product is CASSQDLPVYGYTF.

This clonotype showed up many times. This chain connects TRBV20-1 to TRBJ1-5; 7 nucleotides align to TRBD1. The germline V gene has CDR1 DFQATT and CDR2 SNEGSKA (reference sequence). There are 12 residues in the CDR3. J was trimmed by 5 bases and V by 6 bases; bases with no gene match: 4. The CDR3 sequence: CSAQTGDQPQHF. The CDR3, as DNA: TGCAGTGCCCAAACAGGGGATCAGCCCCAGCATTTT.

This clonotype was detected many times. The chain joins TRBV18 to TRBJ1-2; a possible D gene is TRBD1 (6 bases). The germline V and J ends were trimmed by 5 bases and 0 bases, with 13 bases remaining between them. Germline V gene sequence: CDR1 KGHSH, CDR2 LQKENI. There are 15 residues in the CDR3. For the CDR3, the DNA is TGTGCCAGCTCAAGGGACACCCCAGCTAACTATGGCTACACCTTC. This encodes CASSRDTPANYGYTF.

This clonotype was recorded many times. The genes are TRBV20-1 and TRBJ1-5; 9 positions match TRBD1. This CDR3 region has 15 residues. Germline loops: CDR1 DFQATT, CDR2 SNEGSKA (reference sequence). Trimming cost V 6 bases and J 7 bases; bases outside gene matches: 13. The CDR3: CSATRDRAFGQPQHF. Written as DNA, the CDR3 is TGCAGTGCAACCAGGGACAGGGCCTTTGGGCAGCCCCAGCATTTT.

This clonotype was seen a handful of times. DNA for the CDR3: TGCAGCATCCGTAGCGGGGGGGTAACAGATACGCAGTATTTT. It specifies CSIRSGGVTDTQYF. V and J are TRBV29-1 and TRBJ2-3, with TRBD2 identical over 11 bases. V trimming: 8 bases; J trimming: 3 bases; junction bases outside the gene matches: 7. This CDR3 region has 14 residues. The germline CDR1 and CDR2 sequences are SQVTM and ANQGSEA.

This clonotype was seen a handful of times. The CDR3 coding sequence is TGTGCCAGCAGCCCAATGGGACAGTGGAGCGACAATGAGCAGTTCTTC. Residues: CASSPMGQWSDNEQFF. This chain joins TRBV7-8 and TRBJ2-1; 7 nucleotides align to TRBD1. The CDR3 consists of 16 residues. Germline assignment: CDR1 SGHVS and CDR2 FQNEAQ. V was pared by 5 bases and J by 5 bases, with 12 bases of the junction left unmatched.